The 30 T cell receptor beta chains in this list originate from one sample, sequenced in a study of blood T cell repertoires in COVID-19. Only in-frame clones appear in the TCRdb table, and some are missing; sequencing was by immunoSEQ multiplex PCR. The sample carries some 300,000 clones, 70% to 90% recorded once. What was sequenced was peripheral blood. The receptor set was obtained from a woman in her 30s who had recovered from COVID-19.

This clone has only one observation. This chain links TRBV30 with TRBJ1-1; D may be TRBD1 (6 bases). V was clipped by 2 bases and J by 3 bases, with 13 bases between them. Germline lookup yields CDR1 GTSNPN and CDR2 SVGIG (reference sequence). The CDR3 spans 14 residues. Written as DNA, the CDR3 is TGTGCCTGGAGTTATGGGGGGGGCGACACTGAAGCTTTCTTT. It is translated as CAWSYGGGDTEAFF.

This clone ranks as medium-sized (0.01 to 0.1%). The chain couples TRBV6-6 to TRBJ1-6, with 7 bases lining up with TRBD1. The CDR3 spans 13 residues. CDR1 MNHNY and CDR2 SVGAGI come from the germline V gene (reference sequence). Unmatched junction bases numbered 5, after V lost 6 bases and J lost 9 bases. This CDR3 reads CASSPTGISPLHF. The CDR3 region has the DNA TGTGCCAGCAGCCCGACAGGGATTTCACCCCTCCACTTT.

The chain carries TRBV29-1 and TRBJ1-2; D gene uncertain. V was clipped by 4 bases and J by 4 bases, with 10 bases between them. This CDR3 is 12 amino acids long. Germline-derived CDR1 and CDR2 are SQVTM and ANQGSEA. CDR3 amino acids: CSVVRRSYGYTF. DNA of the CDR3: TGCAGCGTTGTCCGGCGGTCCTATGGCTACACCTTC.

This clone was found once. The V gene is TRBV7-2, the J gene TRBJ2-3; perhaps TRBD2 as D (6 bases). Trimming cost V 1 base and J 11 bases, with 10 bases left between them. The CDR3 is 12 amino acids. In germline, CDR1 is SGHTA, CDR2 FQGNSA. The CDR3 coding sequence is TGTGCCAGCAGCTTAGAAGTGGGGGGGCAGTATTTT. This sequence encodes CASSLEVGGQYF.

The chain recombines TRBV24-1 with TRBJ1-5; a possible D gene is TRBD1 (6 bases). CDR1 is KGHDR and CDR2 is SFDVKD in the germline V gene. This CDR3 comprises 15 residues. Trimming removed 2 bases from V and 1 base from J, with 8 bases in between. CDR3 sequence (DNA): TGTGCCACCAGTGATTCCGACAGGAGCAATCAGCCCCAGCATTTT. Translating it yields CATSDSDRSNQPQHF.

This chain uses TRBV19 with TRBJ1-5, with TRBD1 as a possible D gene (6 bases). Deletions cut 5 bases from V and 7 bases from J, with 12 bases between. CDR1 and CDR2 (germline): LNHDA, SQIVND (reference sequence). The CDR3 is 13 amino acids. The CDR3 protein is CASSLGTPQPQHF. In nucleotides, the CDR3 is TGTGCCAGTAGTCTCGGGACACCACAGCCCCAGCATTTT.

This chain links TRBV21-1 with TRBJ2-1; the D segment call TRBD1 is taken from the table without a DNA check. TRBV21-1 represents a pseudogene. The CDR3 length is 14 residues. As DNA, the CDR3 is TGTGCCACCCAGCCCGGACAGGGTTGCCATGAGCAGTTCTTC. The encoded protein is CATQPGQGCHEQFF.

The chain is built from TRBV2 and TRBJ1-1; no definite D call. Looked up from germline, CDR1 is SNHLY and CDR2 is FYNNEI. V was cut by 2 bases and J by 2 bases, with 6 bases left in between. The CDR3 covers 13 residues. Written as DNA, the CDR3 is TGTGCCAGCAGTGAACTTCCCAACACTGAAGCTTTCTTT. This gives the protein CASSELPNTEAFF.

The V and J genes are TRBV10-3 and TRBJ1-2; 10 bases map to TRBD1. Germline CDR1 is ENHRY and CDR2 is SYGVKD. CDR3 length equals 13 residues. V was clipped by 5 bases and J by 8 bases; unmatched bases: 5. The DNA of the CDR3 is TGTGCCATCAGTCTCGGGACAGGGGAAGGCTACACCTTC. Translation gives CAISLGTGEGYTF.

The rearrangement uses TRBV2 and TRBJ1-2; D possibly corresponds to TRBD1 (5 bases). The germline V gene has CDR1 SNHLY and CDR2 FYNNEI. This CDR3 contains 14 residues. Trimming shortened V by 1 base and J by 5 bases, and 11 bases separated the two germline ends. In DNA, the CDR3 is TGTGCCAGCAGTGAAGGGGGCAGATCTTATGGCTACACCTTC. Protein sequence: CASSEGGRSYGYTF.

CDR3 DNA sequence: TGCAGCGCAGGGAAAAACGCCCGGGACACACCTTTAGGGACCCAGTACTTC. Its protein is CSAGKNARDTPLGTQYF. J is TRBJ2-5 and V is TRBV29-1; tentatively, D is TRBD1 (6 bases). V was clipped by 7 bases and J by 7 bases, with 31 bases between them. The germline CDR1 and CDR2 sequences are SQVTM and ANQGSEA. This CDR3 comprises 17 residues.

The gene calls are TRBV19 and TRBJ1-1, with no clear D. This CDR3 comprises 12 residues. Germline loops: CDR1 LNHDA, CDR2 SQIVND (reference sequence). Trimming shortened V by 3 bases and J by 4 bases, and 6 bases separated the two germline ends. CDR3 nucleotides: TGTGCCAGTAGTATCGCGTCCACTGAAGCTTTCTTT. Residues: CASSIASTEAFF. The full variable domain, rest sourced from reference TRBV19 and TRBJ1-1, is DGGITQSPKYLFRKEGQNVTLSCEQNLNHDAMYWYRQDPGQGLRLIYYSQIVNDFQKGDIAEGYSVSREKKESFPLTVTSAQKNPTAFYLCASSIASTEAFFGQGTRLTVV.

This rearrangement joins TRBV5-6 to TRBJ1-2; maybe TRBD1 (5 bases). The CDR3 runs 11 residues. Deletions cut 2 bases from V and 8 bases from J, with 7 bases between. Germline assignment: CDR1 SGHDT and CDR2 YYEEEE. Here the CDR3 reads CASSFQGGYTF. CDR3 DNA: TGTGCCAGCAGCTTTCAGGGCGGCTACACCTTC. The full variable domain, rest sourced from reference TRBV5-6 and TRBJ1-2, is DAGVTQSPTHLIKTRGQQVTLRCSPKSGHDTVSWYQQALGQGPQFIFQYYEEEERQRGNFPDRFSGHQFPNYSSELNVNALLLGDSALYLCASSFQGGYTFGSGTRLTVV.

The chain joins TRBV7-2 to TRBJ1-1; D is possibly TRBD1 (6 bases). Trimming left V 6 bases short and J 11 bases short, with 19 bases between. The CDR3 has 13 amino acids. Per germline, CDR1 SGHTA and CDR2 FQGNSA. CDR3 sequence reads: CASSRSQGDPAFF. The CDR3 nucleotides are TGTGCCAGCAGTCGTTCACAGGGTGATCCGGCTTTCTTT.

In its sample, this clone was seen once. The chain links TRBV5-1 to TRBJ2-5; D call uncertain. The CDR3 contains 13 residues. Germline V gene lookup returns CDR1 SGHRS and CDR2 YFSETQ. Trimming left V 1 base short and J 2 bases short, with 6 bases between. The CDR3 loop reads CASSLNRQETQYF. The DNA for the CDR3 is TGCGCCAGCAGCTTGAACAGACAAGAGACCCAGTACTTC.

Of note for this clone: Other DNA sequences from this sample encode an identical CDR3 as well. This sequence joins TRBV27 and TRBJ2-2; perhaps TRBD1 as D (6 bases). V lost 3 bases and J lost 4, with 9 bases in between. CDR3 length: 14 residues. Germline V lookup: CDR1 MNHEY, CDR2 SMNVEV (reference sequence). CDR3 region: CASSFQGITGELFF. Here the CDR3 DNA reads TGTGCCAGCAGTTTCCAGGGGATCACCGGGGAGCTGTTTTTT.

The chain links TRBV6-5 to TRBJ1-1, with D possibly being TRBD1 (6 bases). CDR3 size: 15 residues. With 6 bases removed from V and 6 bases from J, the gap between germline ends came to 20 bases. Germline-derived CDR1 and CDR2 are MNHEY and SVGAGI. CDR3 bases: TGTGCCAGCAGACCGACGGGGGGGGCCCCCCCTGAAGCTTTCTTT. This sequence encodes CASRPTGGAPPEAFF.

The J gene is TRBJ1-1, the V gene TRBV19; D not resolved. V gave up 6 bases and J gave up 0 bases, with 14 bases separating them. CDR3 length: 15 amino acids. Germline V CDR1 and CDR2: LNHDA, SQIVND (reference sequence). The CDR3 bases are TGTGCCAGTAGGAGGAGCACACAAATGAACACTGAAGCTTTCTTT. Amino acids: CASRRSTQMNTEAFF.

This chain joins TRBV11-2 and TRBJ1-4, with a possible D match to TRBD1 (5 bases). Between the trimmed V and J ends, which lost 1 base and 2 bases, there was a span of 11 bases. This CDR3 has 16 residues. Per germline, CDR1 SGHAT and CDR2 FQNNGV. The CDR3 nucleotides read TGTGCCAGCAGCTTAGTGGGGCCAGCCACTAATGAAAAACTGTTTTTT. Translated: CASSLVGPATNEKLFF.

The rearrangement uses TRBV9 and TRBJ1-2; 8 positions match TRBD1. The CDR3 spans 14 residues. In germline, CDR1 is SGDLS, CDR2 YYNGEE. With V trimmed by 1 base and J by 4 bases, 3 bases remained unmatched. CDR3 DNA sequence: TGTGCCAGCAGCGTAAGTCAGGGGGCCTATGGCTACACCTTC. Its protein product is CASSVSQGAYGYTF.

The rearrangement uses TRBV28 and TRBJ1-5; maybe TRBD1 (6 bases). The CDR3 consists of 15 residues. Per germline, CDR1 MDHEN and CDR2 SYDVKM. The germline V and J ends were trimmed by 7 bases and 3 bases, with 16 bases remaining between them. For the CDR3, the DNA is TGTGCCAGCACCCAAGGGGGGGGGATCAATCAGCCCCAGCATTTT. Residues: CASTQGGGINQPQHF.

This clone was seen more than once but under ten times. The chain recombines TRBV5-1 with TRBJ2-2; D is possibly TRBD1 (5 bases). Germline loops: CDR1 SGHRS, CDR2 YFSETQ. Between the trimmed V and J ends, which lost 4 bases and 4 bases, there was a span of 20 bases. The CDR3 length is 17 residues. CDR3 sequence: CASSPRTTSTVTGELFF. The DNA for the CDR3 is TGCGCCAGCAGCCCCCGGACAACCTCTACTGTCACCGGGGAGCTGTTTTTT.

The V call is TRBV18, the J call TRBJ2-3; 8 bases align to TRBD2. Germline CDR1 KGHSH, CDR2 LQKENI. Losses at the gene ends were 5 bases for V and 1 base for J; bases not matched to a gene: 2. The CDR3 is 14 amino acids. In nucleotides, the CDR3 is TGTGCCAGCTCAGAGACTAGCGGCACAGATACGCAGTATTTT. This codes for CASSETSGTDTQYF.

The V and J genes are TRBV6-2 or TRBV6-3 and TRBJ2-2; tentatively, D is TRBD1 (5 bases). The CDR3 has 14 residues. Trimming removed 3 bases at V and 5 bases at J, with 10 bases between. Looked up from germline, CDR1 is MNHEY and CDR2 is SVGEGT. Here the CDR3 reads CASSYYQGTGELFF. CDR3 bases: TGTGCCAGCAGTTATTACCAGGGTACCGGGGAGCTGTTTTTT.

This sequence joins TRBV6-5 and TRBJ2-1; the match to TRBD1 covers 7 bases. Germline CDR1 MNHEY, CDR2 SVGAGI. The CDR3 has 15 amino acids. With 3 bases clipped from V and 4 bases from J, the junction kept 6 bases outside the gene matches. CDR3 bases: TGTGCCAGCAGTTATGAGGACAGGCGATACAATGAGCAGTTCTTC. Its translation: CASSYEDRRYNEQFF.

This sequence joins TRBV5-1 and TRBJ1-2, with D possibly matching TRBD1 (5 bases). The V end was cut by 3 bases, the J end by 0 bases, with 12 bases between. This CDR3 region has 15 residues. Germline assignment: CDR1 SGHRS and CDR2 YFSETQ. DNA for the CDR3: TGCGCCAGCAGCTCCGACAGAAATACTAACTATGGCTACACCTTC. It translates to CASSSDRNTNYGYTF.

The rearrangement uses TRBV5-1 and TRBJ2-4, with 12 nucleotides matching TRBD1. V gave up 3 bases and J gave up 8 bases; unmatched junction bases: 3. The germline CDR1 and CDR2 sequences are SGHRS and YFSETQ. The CDR3 totals 14 residues. CDR3 sequence reads: CASSWGQGAYIQYF. The CDR3 nucleotides are TGCGCCAGCAGCTGGGGACAGGGGGCTTACATTCAGTACTTC.

Only a few counts were recorded for this clone. V and J are TRBV14 and TRBJ2-7; D may be TRBD2 (6 bases). This CDR3 contains 17 residues. V was pared by 0 bases and J by 2 bases, with 17 bases between. CDR1 is SGHDN and CDR2 is FVKESK in the germline V gene. This chain's CDR3 is CASSQDFEEGPPYEQYF. CDR3 bases: TGTGCCAGCAGCCAAGACTTCGAGGAGGGTCCCCCCTACGAGCAGTACTTC.

The chain links TRBV6-5 to TRBJ2-7, with 11 bases matching TRBD1. The CDR3 spans 16 residues. With 0 bases clipped from V and 4 bases from J, the junction kept 5 bases outside the gene matches. Germline CDR1 and CDR2: MNHEY and SVGAGI. In DNA, the CDR3 is TGTGCCAGCAGTTACTCGTGGACAGGGGGCCGGTACGAGCAGTACTTC. Translated: CASSYSWTGGRYEQYF.

This clone is judged medium-sized. The chain couples TRBV2 to TRBJ1-2; 9 bases match TRBD1. This CDR3 is built from 18 residues. CDR1 and CDR2 from the germline V gene are SNHLY and FYNNEI. The V segment lost 5 bases and the J segment 1 base; nucleotides outside the gene matches: 14. This CDR3 reads CASSTSPDRGEFNYGYTF. The DNA for the CDR3 is TGTGCCAGCAGTACCTCCCCGGACAGGGGCGAATTTAACTATGGCTACACCTTC. Full variable domain (outside the CDR3, taken from reference TRBV2 and TRBJ1-2): EPEVTQTPSHQVTQMGQEVILRCVPISNHLYFYWYRQILGQKVEFLVSFYNNEISEKSEIFDDQFSVERPDGSNFTLKIRSTKLEDSAMYFCASSTSPDRGEFNYGYTFGSGTRLTVV.